This TCR beta chain was sequenced in a study of tumor and adjacent non-tumor tissue in lung cancer. A modified ARM-PCR protocol with three rounds of nested PCR amplified TCRbeta. A single record per CDR3 protein comes from TCRdb applying MiXCR to the multiplex PCR reads. This sample yields some 99,000 distinct CDR3 sequences, of which around 75% are seen a single time; 30% to 45% belongs to the top ten. Germline loops: CDR1 DFQATT, CDR2 SNEGSKA (reference sequence). The V gene lost 1 base and the J gene lost 4 bases, with 7 bases spanning the gap. CDR3 size: 12 residues. Study conclusions and caveats: Compared with tumor, normal lung showed significantly lower TCR diversity. Patients with more diverse tumor TCRs had worse survival.

No cell sorting was done before RNA was extracted from the tissue. Chemotherapy-naive patients with new lung cancer underwent thoracic surgery in China, August–late 2014. Turning to this clonotype: Its cognate antigen is unknown. A much larger clone lies a single base off, so this may be a read error.

The sample was lung tumor tissue. The TCR was taken from a woman aged 60-75 years with non-small cell lung cancer. This sequence joins TRBV20-1 and TRBJ1-1; no clear D. The CDR3 region has the DNA TGCAGTGCTAGAGGGCAGAGCACTGAAGCTTTCTTT. Translation: CSARGQSTEAFF.